The T cell receptor beta chain described here comes from a study of blood T cell repertoires in COVID-19. Turning to the study itself: Sites in the United States, Italy and Spain provided acute and convalescent COVID-19 samples.

Clones were sequenced by immunoSEQ multiplex PCR, and TCRdb holds only the in-frame ones, with some missing. The repertoire holds about 130,000 clones, with about 80% as singletons. Germline-derived CDR1 and CDR2 are SGHTA and FQGTGA. The CDR3 extends over 17 amino acids. V was trimmed by 5 bases and J by 6 bases, leaving 22 bases between them. The TCR comes from a woman older than 75 with acute or convalescent COVID-19. The sequencing sample was made of peripheral blood. J is TRBJ2-2 and V is TRBV7-3; perhaps TRBD2 as D (6 bases). This CDR3 reads CASSPLPTSLYAGELFF. CDR3 nucleotide sequence: TGTGCCAGCAGCCCCTTGCCTACTAGCTTATATGCCGGGGAGCTGTTTTTT.